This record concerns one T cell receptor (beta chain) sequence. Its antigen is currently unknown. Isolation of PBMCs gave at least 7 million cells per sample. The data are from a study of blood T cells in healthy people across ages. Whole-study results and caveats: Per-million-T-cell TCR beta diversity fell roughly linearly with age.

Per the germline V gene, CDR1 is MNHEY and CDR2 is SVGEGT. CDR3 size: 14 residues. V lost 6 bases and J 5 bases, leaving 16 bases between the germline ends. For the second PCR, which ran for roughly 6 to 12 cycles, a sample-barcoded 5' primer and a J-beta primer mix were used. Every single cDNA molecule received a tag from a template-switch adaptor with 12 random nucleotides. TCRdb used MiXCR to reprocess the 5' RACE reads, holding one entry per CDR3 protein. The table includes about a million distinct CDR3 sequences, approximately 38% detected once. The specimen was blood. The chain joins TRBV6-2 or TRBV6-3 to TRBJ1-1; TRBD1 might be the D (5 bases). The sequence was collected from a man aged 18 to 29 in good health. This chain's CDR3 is CASSRFDRGTEAFF. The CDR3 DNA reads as TGTGCCAGCAGCCGCTTCGACCGGGGGACTGAAGCTTTCTTT.